These 23 T cell receptor beta chains originate from one sample sequenced in a study of Graves' ophthalmopathy and Graves' hyperthyroidism. Investigators amplified TCR beta CDR3 regions from RNA transcripts. Second-round multiplex PCR came after a first-round RT-PCR that employed HTBI primers. Each CDR3 protein is one row after TCRdb ran MiXCR on the multiplex PCR reads. The table lists around 340,000 distinct CDR3 sequences, roughly 17% of them singletons. The specimen sequenced was peripheral blood. These receptors all come from an adult man with Graves' ophthalmopathy.

In its sample, this clonotype was seen many times. The CDR3 here is CSVELGAMNEQYF. Written as DNA, the CDR3 is TGCAGCGTTGAATTGGGGGCTATGAACGAGCAGTACTTC. The J gene is TRBJ2-7, the V gene TRBV29-1, with D perhaps matching TRBD1 (6 bases). Trimming stripped 2 bases from V and 5 bases from J, with 13 bases between. The germline CDR1 and CDR2 sequences are SQVTM and ANQGSEA. The CDR3 runs to 13 residues.

This chain connects TRBV15 to TRBJ2-2; the D is unclear. The CDR3 is made up of 15 amino acids. Between the trimmed V and J ends, which lost 5 bases and 5 bases, there was a span of 15 bases. The V gene's germline CDR1 is LNHNV and CDR2 YYDKDF (reference sequence). CDR3 DNA: TGTGCCACCAGCCATCCCCTATGGCGGACCGGGGAGCTGTTTTTT. The encoded protein is CATSHPLWRTGELFF.

The sample holds many counts of this clonotype. The gene calls are TRBV20-1 and TRBJ2-5; D might be TRBD2 (6 bases). The CDR3 runs to 13 residues. The germline CDR1 and CDR2 sequences are DFQATT and SNEGSKA (reference sequence). V lost 7 bases to trimming and J lost 9 bases, with 21 bases between them. The CDR3 bases are TGCAGTGTCACCGGGACTGGGTTTGAGTCCCAGTACTTC. Protein product: CSVTGTGFESQYF.

This clonotype was recorded many times. The chain is built from TRBV28 and TRBJ2-7, with D hard to call. From germline, CDR1 is MDHEN and CDR2 SYDVKM. The CDR3 spans 19 residues. Trimming took off 2 bases at V and 1 base at J, with 24 bases between the two ends. The CDR3 DNA sequence: TGTGCCAGCAGTTTAGTCATCAGTTTGGCGAAGGAAGCATCCTACGAGCAGTACTTC. Translated: CASSLVISLAKEASYEQYF.

This clonotype was counted between two and nine times. This chain uses TRBV25-1 with TRBJ1-1; D perhaps matches TRBD1 (5 bases). From germline, CDR1 is MGHDK and CDR2 SYGVNS. V dropped 3 bases and J dropped 7 bases, with 15 bases sitting between them. The CDR3 loop spans 14 amino acids. CDR3 sequence (DNA): TGTGCCAGCAGTGAGGTGGGGGTCCTCGGTGAAGCTTTCTTT. It codes for CASSEVGVLGEAFF.

This clonotype was detected ten times or more. The chain combines TRBV5-1 with TRBJ1-1; possibly TRBD1 for D (5 bases). This CDR3 contains 14 residues. The germline V gene encodes CDR1 SGHRS and CDR2 YFSETQ. V lost 1 base to trimming and J lost 1 base, with 8 bases between them. The CDR3 loop reads CASSLLGENTEAFF. In DNA form, the CDR3 reads TGCGCCAGCAGCTTGTTAGGGGAGAACACTGAAGCTTTCTTT.

In this sample, this clonotype turned up many times. The chain joins TRBV24-1 to TRBJ1-5; tentatively, D is TRBD1 (6 bases). The V end was cut by 2 bases, the J end by 4 bases, with 17 bases between. Germline V gives CDR1 KGHDR, CDR2 SFDVKD. There are 17 residues in the CDR3. For the CDR3, the DNA is TGTGCCACCAGTGATTCCCCAGGGGTAGGTAGGAATCAGCCCCAGCATTTT. It translates to CATSDSPGVGRNQPQHF.

This clonotype was counted ten times or more. The chain links TRBV12-3 or TRBV12-4 to TRBJ1-6, with TRBD1 as a possible D gene (5 bases). The CDR3 consists of 14 residues. The V end lost 6 bases, the J end lost 2 bases, and 8 bases lay between the germline ends. This CDR3 is CASSQGAYNSPLHF. DNA of the CDR3: TGTGCCAGCAGCCAAGGGGCCTATAATTCACCCCTCCACTTT.

At least ten counts were recorded for this clonotype. J is TRBJ2-6 and V is TRBV6-1; tentatively, D is TRBD1 (5 bases). Germline V gene data show CDR1 as MNHNS and CDR2 as SASEGT. Trimming took 3 bases from V and 0 from J, leaving 15 bases between them. The CDR3 is 18 residues long. The CDR3 DNA sequence: TGTGCCAGCAGTGAGCTCAGGGATTTACCCTCTGGGGCCAACGTCCTGACTTTC. Translating gives CASSELRDLPSGANVLTF.

In this sample, this clonotype turned up many times. The chain has TRBV6-5 and TRBJ1-6; D unresolved. This CDR3 contains 15 residues. V lost 0 bases to trimming and J lost 5 bases, with 8 bases between them. Per the germline V gene, CDR1 is MNHEY and CDR2 is SVGAGI. The CDR3 DNA reads TGTGCCAGCAGTTACTCGAGTCAGAATAATTCACCCCTCCACTTT. It specifies CASSYSSQNNSPLHF.

This clonotype has at least ten counts. The chain links TRBV6-1 to TRBJ2-2, with 9 bases identical to TRBD2. CDR3 length equals 16 residues. The junction had 11 bases not matched to a gene; V was cut back by 6 bases and J by 6 bases. Germline V gene sequence: CDR1 MNHNS, CDR2 SASEGT. The CDR3 nucleotides are TGTGCCAGCAGCCGGACTGGCGGGGGGGCCCCCGGGGAGCTGTTTTTT. This gives the protein CASSRTGGGAPGELFF.

This clonotype was found a few times. The CDR3 protein is CASSLSPPGTEAFF. As DNA, the CDR3 is TGTGCCAGCAGTTTATCCCCCCCGGGTACTGAAGCTTTCTTT. The V gene is TRBV28, the J gene TRBJ1-1; D gene uncertain. The CDR3 has 14 residues. Trimming removed 1 base at V and 5 bases at J, with 11 bases between. Looked up from germline, CDR1 is MDHEN and CDR2 is SYDVKM.

This clonotype was counted at least ten times. The genes are TRBV7-2 and TRBJ2-7; TRBD2 aligns across 9 bases. The V and J ends lost 1 base and 7 bases, in that order; junction bases with no gene match: 14. CDR3 length: 17 amino acids. CDR1 is SGHTA, CDR2 FQGNSA, per germline. In nucleotides, the CDR3 is TGTGCCAGCAGCTTAGTCCCGACTAGCGGTGCTCTCGGGGAGCAGTACTTC. Translated, it gives CASSLVPTSGALGEQYF.

This clonotype was detected many times. CDR3 in amino acids: CAISRQGGTYEQYF. CDR3 nucleotide sequence: TGTGCCATCAGTAGACAGGGGGGTACCTACGAGCAGTACTTC. The V call is TRBV10-3, the J call TRBJ2-7, with TRBD1 matching over 9 bases. CDR1 ENHRY and CDR2 SYGVKD come from the germline V gene. This CDR3 is built from 14 residues. V lost 5 bases, J lost 2 bases, and 4 bases stayed unmatched.

This clonotype appeared many times. This chain links TRBV29-1 with TRBJ2-7; no firm D call. V lost 4 bases and J lost 0, with 7 bases in between. The CDR3 sequence is 12 residues long. In germline, CDR1 is SQVTM, CDR2 ANQGSEA. The CDR3 here is CSVAYLSYEQYF. The CDR3 DNA follows: TGCAGCGTTGCCTACCTCTCCTACGAGCAGTACTTC.

The chain has TRBV6-2 or TRBV6-3 and TRBJ1-1, with D uncertain. This CDR3 contains 16 residues. V was shortened by 0 bases and J by 1 base, with 12 bases between the two germline ends. Germline CDR1 is MNHEY and CDR2 is SVGEGT. The DNA for the CDR3 is TGTGCCAGCAGTTACTCGAATAGGTCACCGAACACTGAAGCTTTCTTT. Protein sequence: CASSYSNRSPNTEAFF.

This clonotype was detected many times. The gene calls are TRBV6-5 and TRBJ2-5, with TRBD2 as a possible D gene (5 bases). The CDR3 covers 14 residues. Germline lookup yields CDR1 MNHEY and CDR2 SVGAGI. The V end was cut by 2 bases, the J end by 2 bases, with 9 bases between. The CDR3 nucleotides are TGTGCCAGCAGTTACCCGGGGTCACAAGAGACCCAGTACTTC. Its protein is CASSYPGSQETQYF.

At least ten counts were recorded for this clonotype. The J gene is TRBJ2-5, the V gene TRBV6-2 or TRBV6-3; the match to TRBD2 covers 12 bases. The CDR3 has 16 residues. Looked up from germline, CDR1 is MNHEY and CDR2 is SVGEGT. J lost 3 bases, V lost 0 bases, and 2 bases had no gene match. This chain's CDR3 is CASSYSRLAGEETQYF. In DNA, the CDR3 is TGTGCCAGCAGTTACTCGCGACTAGCGGGGGAAGAGACCCAGTACTTC.

This chain uses TRBV12-3 or TRBV12-4 with TRBJ1-5; tentative D call: TRBD1 (6 bases). V was cut by 3 bases and J by 5 bases, with 11 bases left in between. The CDR3 totals 14 residues. The CDR3 nucleotides read TGTGCCAGCAGTTTCAGGGACACTCATCAGCCCCAGCATTTT. Amino acid sequence: CASSFRDTHQPQHF.

This clonotype showed up many times. The chain combines TRBV20-1 with TRBJ1-2; 7 bases match TRBD1. Germline loops: CDR1 DFQATT, CDR2 SNEGSKA (reference sequence). The CDR3 is made up of 13 amino acids. Trimming removed 1 base from V and 4 bases from J; junction bases left unmatched: 3. The CDR3 DNA reads TGCAGTGCTAGAGGACAGGGCTTCTATGGCTACACCTTC. Protein: CSARGQGFYGYTF.

This chain uses TRBV12-3 or TRBV12-4 with TRBJ1-5, with D possibly being TRBD1 (5 bases). With 3 bases removed from V and 7 bases from J, the gap between germline ends came to 16 bases. This CDR3 has 15 residues. The CDR3 sequence is CASSFGSEGRQPQHF. In DNA form, the CDR3 reads TGTGCCAGCAGTTTTGGATCGGAGGGGCGGCAGCCCCAGCATTTT.

There are many counts of this clonotype. The rearrangement uses TRBV12-3 or TRBV12-4 and TRBJ2-3; 8 bases match TRBD2. This CDR3 spans 15 amino acids. The J segment lost 5 bases and the V segment lost 6 bases, leaving 10 bases of the junction unmatched. The CDR3, as DNA: TGTGCCAGCAGCCGGACTAGCTGGTTGGGAGATACGCAGTATTTT. It is translated as CASSRTSWLGDTQYF.

This clonotype came up a few times. This sequence joins TRBV3-1 and TRBJ1-1; TRBD1 matches 8 bases. The CDR3 is 15 amino acids. V shed 7 bases, J shed 2 bases, and the junction held 9 bases outside the gene matches. The V gene's germline CDR1 is LGHDT and CDR2 YNNKEL (reference sequence). CDR3 DNA: TGTGCCAGCAATAAACGACAGGGGAAAAACACTGAAGCTTTCTTT. Translated: CASNKRQGKNTEAFF.